Following are 12 T cell receptor beta chains from one sample sequenced in a study of blood T cell repertoires in COVID-19. TCRdb keeps only in-frame clones here, not all; method: immunoSEQ multiplex PCR. The sample lists 70,000 or so clones, about 80% occurring once. Sequenced material: peripheral blood. Every receptor here comes from a woman aged 55-69 years with acute or convalescent COVID-19.

This rearrangement joins TRBV29-1 to TRBJ2-2, with a weak D call TRBD1 (5 bases). This CDR3 has 14 amino acids. CDR1 is SQVTM and CDR2 is ANQGSEA in the germline V gene. V lost 3 bases to trimming and J lost 2 bases, with 10 bases between them. The CDR3 here is CSVDKGVNTGELFF. The CDR3 bases are TGCAGCGTTGACAAAGGGGTCAACACCGGGGAGCTGTTTTTT.

V usage is TRBV29-1 and J usage is TRBJ2-2; D is perhaps TRBD2 (7 bases). The V end lost 6 bases, the J end lost 6 bases, and 14 bases lay between the germline ends. The CDR3 sequence is 13 residues long. The germline V gene has CDR1 SQVTM and CDR2 ANQGSEA. CDR3 loop: CSVGTGGPGELFF. In DNA, the CDR3 is TGCAGCGTAGGGACCGGGGGGCCCGGGGAGCTGTTTTTT.

The chain is built from TRBV30 and TRBJ1-2; 10 positions agree with TRBD1. The CDR3 runs 13 residues. The V segment lost 7 bases and the J segment 6 bases; nucleotides outside the gene matches: 8. Germline loops: CDR1 GTSNPN, CDR2 SVGIG (reference sequence). The CDR3 DNA reads as TGTGCCTTAGGACAGGGGGGTTTTGATGGCTACACCTTC. Its protein is CALGQGGFDGYTF. Based on the CDR3 plus reference TRBV30 and TRBJ1-2, the full variable domain is SQTIHQWPATLVQPVGSPLSLECTVEGTSNPNLYWYRQAAGRGLQLLFYSVGIGQISSEVPQNLSASRPQDRQFILSSKKLLLSDSGFYLCALGQGGFDGYTFGSGTRLTVV.

The CDR3 sequence: CASSIGQGSAEAFF. As DNA, the CDR3 is TGTGCCAGTAGTATAGGACAGGGGAGCGCTGAAGCTTTCTTT. This sequence joins TRBV19 and TRBJ1-1; 8 bases map to TRBD1. This CDR3 contains 14 residues. With 1 base clipped from V and 6 bases from J, the junction kept 4 bases outside the gene matches. Germline-derived CDR1 and CDR2 are LNHDA and SQIVND (reference sequence).

The chain has TRBV30 and TRBJ2-7; 10 positions match TRBD2. This CDR3 spans 14 amino acids. Germline V gives CDR1 GTSNPN, CDR2 SVGIG (reference sequence). Trimming at V came to 4 bases and at J to 2 bases, leaving 5 bases not matched to a gene. In nucleotides, the CDR3 is TGTGCCTGGACTGAACTAGCGGGGACCTACGAGCAGTACTTC. This encodes CAWTELAGTYEQYF.

A single count supports this clone. The chain joins TRBV18 to TRBJ1-3; 7 bases map to TRBD1. Losses at the gene ends were 3 bases for V and 1 base for J; bases not matched to a gene: 12. The germline V gene encodes CDR1 KGHSH and CDR2 LQKENI. The CDR3 loop spans 18 amino acids. CDR3 protein: CASSPTGTAHLSGNTIYF. The CDR3 bases are TGTGCCAGCTCACCGACCGGGACAGCGCACCTTTCTGGAAACACCATATATTTT.

The rearrangement joins TRBV9 to TRBJ1-1, with a possible D match to TRBD1 (6 bases). This CDR3 comprises 14 residues. Looked up from germline, CDR1 is SGDLS and CDR2 is YYNGEE. V was clipped by 4 bases and J by 4 bases, with 14 bases between them. The CDR3 loop reads CASSLGEGGTEAFF. CDR3 sequence (DNA): TGTGCCAGCAGCCTGGGGGAGGGGGGCACTGAAGCTTTCTTT.

This chain connects TRBV6-5 to TRBJ1-4; D is unresolved. This CDR3 is 14 amino acids long. Trimming removed 2 bases at V and 8 bases at J, with 12 bases between. CDR1 is MNHEY and CDR2 is SVGAGI in the germline V gene. CDR3 sequence (DNA): TGTGCCAGCAGTTACCGGGGTTTCCCCGAAAAACTGTTTTTT. The encoded protein is CASSYRGFPEKLFF.

The chain links TRBV13 to TRBJ1-3; D gene uncertain. V lost 4 bases, J lost 0 bases, and 13 bases lay in between. CDR1 and CDR2 (germline): PRHDT, FYEKMQ (reference sequence). The CDR3 runs 16 residues. CDR3 DNA: TGTGCCAGCAGCTCGTTAGCGGGAAGCTCTGGAAACACCATATATTTT. It yields the protein CASSSLAGSSGNTIYF.

The chain carries TRBV7-9 and TRBJ1-6; weak D call: TRBD1 (6 bases). CDR3 length equals 16 residues. The V end lost 2 bases, the J end lost 10 bases, and 18 bases lay between the germline ends. Germline-derived CDR1 and CDR2 are SEHNR and FQNEAQ (reference sequence). In DNA, the CDR3 is TGTGCCAGCAGCTTATATACAGGGCCGGGGGGATCACCCCTCCACTTT. It yields the protein CASSLYTGPGGSPLHF.

The chain is built from TRBV6-5 and TRBJ1-5; D is undetermined. V lost 6 bases to trimming and J lost 1 base, with 7 bases between them. Germline V gives CDR1 MNHEY, CDR2 SVGAGI. The CDR3 spans 13 residues. This CDR3 is CASREGSNQPQHF. The CDR3 bases are TGTGCCAGCAGAGAGGGCAGCAATCAGCCCCAGCATTTT.

This chain connects TRBV10-3 to TRBJ1-2, with no clear D. The CDR3 extends over 12 amino acids. Germline V gives CDR1 ENHRY, CDR2 SYGVKD. With 2 bases removed from V and 5 bases from J, the gap between germline ends came to 6 bases. The CDR3 protein is CAISEPEYGYTF. The CDR3 region has the DNA TGTGCCATCAGTGAGCCCGAGTATGGCTACACCTTC.